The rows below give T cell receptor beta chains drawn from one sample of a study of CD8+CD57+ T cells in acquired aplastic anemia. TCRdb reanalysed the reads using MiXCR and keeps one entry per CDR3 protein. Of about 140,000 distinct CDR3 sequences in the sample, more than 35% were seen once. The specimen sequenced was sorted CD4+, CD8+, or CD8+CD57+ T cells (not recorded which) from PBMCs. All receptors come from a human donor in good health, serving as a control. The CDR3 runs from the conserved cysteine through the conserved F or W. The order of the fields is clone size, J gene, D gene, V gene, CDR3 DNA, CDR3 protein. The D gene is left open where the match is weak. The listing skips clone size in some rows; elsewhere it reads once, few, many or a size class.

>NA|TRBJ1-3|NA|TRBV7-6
TGTGCCAGCAGCTTAGGTGGTACAACTGGAAACACCATATATTTT
CASSLGGTTGNTIYF
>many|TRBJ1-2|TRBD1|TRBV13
TGTGCCAGCAGCTTAGTAACAGGGGCGGAGGGCTACACCTTC
CASSLVTGAEGYTF
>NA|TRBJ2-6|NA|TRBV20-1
TGCGGTGCTAGAAGGCAATTTAGCTCTGGGTCCAACGTCCTGACTTTC
CGARRQFSSGSNVLTF
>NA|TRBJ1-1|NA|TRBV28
TGTGCCAGCTTTATCGGGGGAACGGACACTGAAGCTTTCTTT
CASFIGGTDTEAFF
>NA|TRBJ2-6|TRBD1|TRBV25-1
TGTGCCAGCAGCCGGACAGGGACCCCCTCTGGGGCCAACGTCCTGACTTTC
CASSRTGTPSGANVLTF
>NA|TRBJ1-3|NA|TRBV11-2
TGTGCCAGCAGCTTAGTGGTCAGAGCCCTGGGGTCTGGAAACACCATATATTTT
CASSLVVRALGSGNTIYF
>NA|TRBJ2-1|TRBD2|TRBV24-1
TGTGCCACCTCGGGGGGGATGGTGTCAGGCAATGAGCAGTTCTTC
CATSGGMVSGNEQFF
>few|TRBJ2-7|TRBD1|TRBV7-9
TGTGCCAGCAGCGCAGGGGGACGATACGAGCAGTACTTC
CASSAGGRYEQYF
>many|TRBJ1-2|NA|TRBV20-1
TGCAGTGCGAAAGACACAGGACAGCCGACTAACTATGGCTACACCTTC
CSAKDTGQPTNYGYTF
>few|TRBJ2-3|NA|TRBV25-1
TGTGCCAGCAGTGCCGGTTGGACAGCTACAGATACGCAGTATTTT
CASSAGWTATDTQYF
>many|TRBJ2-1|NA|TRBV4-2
TGTGCCAGCAGCGGAGGGGGGAGTTTATACAATGAGCAGTTCTTC
CASSGGGSLYNEQFF
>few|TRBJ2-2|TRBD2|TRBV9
TGTGCCAGCAGCGTAGGTCTGGGACTAGCGGTATCGAACACCGGGGAGCTGTTTTTT
CASSVGLGLAVSNTGELFF
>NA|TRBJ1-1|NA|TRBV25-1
TGTGCCAGCAGTGAATTCGCTGAAGCTTTCTTT
CASSEFAEAFF
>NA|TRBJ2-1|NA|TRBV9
TGTGCCAGCAGCGTAGACGGCCGTACCTACAATGAGCAGTTCTTC
CASSVDGRTYNEQFF
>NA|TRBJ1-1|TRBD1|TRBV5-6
TGTGCCAGCAGCATGGGACAGGGTAACACTGAAGCTTTCTTT
CASSMGQGNTEAFF
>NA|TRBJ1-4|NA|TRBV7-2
TGTGCCAGCAGCTTAGAGGGGAATAATGAAAAACTGTTTTTT
CASSLEGNNEKLFF
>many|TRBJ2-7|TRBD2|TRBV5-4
TGTGCCAGCAGCTTGGGCGGGAGTAAGTACGAGCAGTACTTC
CASSLGGSKYEQYF
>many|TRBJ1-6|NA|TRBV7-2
TGTGCCAGCAGCTTAGCAGGGTTTGGAAATTCACCCCTCCACTTT
CASSLAGFGNSPLHF
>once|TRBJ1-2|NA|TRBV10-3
TGTGCCACGAGACGGGAGTCCTATGGCTACACCTTC
CATRRESYGYTF
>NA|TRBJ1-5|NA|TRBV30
TGTGCCTGGAGTACCCCTCGGACGTCTAATAGCAATCAGCCCCAGCATTTT
CAWSTPRTSNSNQPQHF
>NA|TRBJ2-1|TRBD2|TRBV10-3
TGTGCCAGCAGAGGGACTAGCGGGAGTTTTTCCTACAATGAGCAGTTCTTC
CASRGTSGSFSYNEQFF
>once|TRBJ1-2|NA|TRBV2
TGTGCCAGCAGTGAAGTAGTTACCTTC
CASSEVVTF
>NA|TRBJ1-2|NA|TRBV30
TGTGCCTGGATTTTAGCCACCCTTGGGCCGGGAGGCTACACCTTC
CAWILATLGPGGYTF
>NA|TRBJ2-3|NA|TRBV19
TGTGCCAGTAGTATTCGTCAGGGACCCGTTGCGGATACGCAGTATTTT
CASSIRQGPVADTQYF
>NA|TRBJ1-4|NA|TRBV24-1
TGTGCCACCAGTGCAAGGAGGGAAAAGACCTTTGAAAAACTGTTTTTT
CATSARREKTFEKLFF
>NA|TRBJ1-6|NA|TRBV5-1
TGCGCCAGCTCGCGGGGGTCAGAGTCACCCCTCCACTTT
CASSRGSESPLHF
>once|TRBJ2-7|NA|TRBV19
TGTGCCAGTAGCGGGGACGAGCAGTACTTC
CASSGDEQYF
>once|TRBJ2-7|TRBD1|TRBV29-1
TGCAGCGTTGGGGGCGGGACAGGGGGCATGGCCTACGAGCAGTACTTC
CSVGGGTGGMAYEQYF
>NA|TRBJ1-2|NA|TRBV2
TGTGCCAGCAGTGAAACCGGACAGCTTTATGGCTACACCTTC
CASSETGQLYGYTF
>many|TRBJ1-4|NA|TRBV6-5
TGTGCCAGCAGTTACGGGTCCGGTGCAACTAATGAAAAACTGTTTTTT
CASSYGSGATNEKLFF
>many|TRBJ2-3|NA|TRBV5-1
TGCGCCAGCACAGGGCAAAGCACAGATACGCAGTATTTT
CASTGQSTDTQYF
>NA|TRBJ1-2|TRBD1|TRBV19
TGTGCCAGCAGCGCCACAGGGGATCGCGGAAACACCTTC
CASSATGDRGNTF
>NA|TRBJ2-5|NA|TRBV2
TGTGCCAGCAGTTTCCGACAGCCAAAAGAGACCCAGTACTTC
CASSFRQPKETQYF
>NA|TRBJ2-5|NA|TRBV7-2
TGTGCCAGCAGCTTCAGGGTTAGGGAGACCCAGTACTTC
CASSFRVRETQYF
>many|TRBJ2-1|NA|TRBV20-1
TGCAGTGCTAGAGACGTAAGGAGCTCCTACAATGAGCAGTTCTTC
CSARDVRSSYNEQFF
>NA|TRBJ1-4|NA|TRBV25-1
TGTGCCAGCAGCGTCAGGGGAAGCCCGGGGAATGAAAAACTGTTTTTT
CASSVRGSPGNEKLFF
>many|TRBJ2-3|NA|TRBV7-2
TGTGCCAGCAGCTTGGGGCACACAGATACGCAGTATTTT
CASSLGHTDTQYF
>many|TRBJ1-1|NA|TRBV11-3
TGTGCCAGCAGCTTCCGCTCAGGGGCTTTGGCTGAAGCTTTCTTT
CASSFRSGALAEAFF
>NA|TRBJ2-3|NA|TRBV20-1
TGCAGTGCTAGCCGGGGAATGTATCCAGATACGCAGTATTTT
CSASRGMYPDTQYF
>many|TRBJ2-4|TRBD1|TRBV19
TGTGCCAGTAGTACTTCAGGGGGCGCAAACATTCAGTACTTC
CASSTSGGANIQYF
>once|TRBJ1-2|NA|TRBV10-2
TGCGCCAGCAGTGGACTAGCGGGGACCTCTGGCTACACCTTC
CASSGLAGTSGYTF
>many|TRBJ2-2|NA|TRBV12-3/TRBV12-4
TGTGCCAGCAGTTTAATTAGGGTGTCCGGGGAGCTGTTTTTT
CASSLIRVSGELFF